A selection of T cell receptor beta chains follows, all from one sample in a study of T-cell memory formation after mild COVID-19. MiXCR, applied by TCRdb to the 5' RACE reads, yields one record per CDR3 protein. The table lists about 450,000 distinct CDR3 sequences, about 25% of them singletons, with roughly 13% in the top ten. What was sequenced was PBMCs or a T cell subset sorted from them (not recorded which). The receptors here all came from an adult woman who had mild COVID-19 (a few samples of this study predate the infection). Cell type and time point are not known. The CDR3 runs from the conserved cysteine through the conserved F or W. A D gene is named only where the DNA matches it firmly. Expanded clones are given a class, and other clones once, few, many or no size at all.

. TRBJ2-7 TRBV6-2/TRBV6-3 . CASNPQDTYEQYF TGTGCCAGCAACCCCCAGGACACCTACGAGCAGTACTTC
few TRBJ2-5 TRBV19 . CASSMDSQETQYF TGTGCCAGTAGTATGGACAGCCAAGAGACCCAGTACTTC
. TRBJ2-1 TRBV7-2 . CASSFGYYNEQFF TGTGCCAGCAGCTTCGGCTACTACAATGAGCAGTTCTTC
few TRBJ1-1 TRBV6-6 . CASSHMMVGTEAFF TGTGCCAGCAGTCACATGATGGTGGGCACTGAAGCTTTCTTT
. TRBJ1-1 TRBV5-1 . CASSLGVGTDTEAFF TGCGCCAGCAGCTTGGGTGTGGGAACGGACACTGAAGCTTTCTTT
. TRBJ2-7 TRBV20-1 . CSARDILPYEQYF TGCAGTGCTAGGGACATTCTCCCCTACGAGCAGTACTTC
. TRBJ1-1 TRBV28 . CASSSPGAGEAEAFF TGTGCCAGCAGTTCCCCTGGGGCAGGGGAGGCTGAAGCTTTCTTT
. TRBJ2-5 TRBV28 . CASSTGGTVQETQYF TGTGCCAGCAGTACCGGGGGGACAGTCCAAGAGACCCAGTACTTC
once TRBJ1-1 TRBV6-2/TRBV6-3 . CASRQRQGTEAFF TGTGCCAGCAGGCAACGACAAGGCACTGAAGCTTTCTTT
. TRBJ2-3 TRBV7-9 . CASSRQEVTDTQYF TGTGCCAGCTCTCGGCAGGAAGTCACAGATACGCAGTATTTT
few TRBJ1-1 TRBV5-5 TRBD1 CASNRRGTTEAFF TGTGCCAGCAACCGCAGGGGGACCACTGAAGCTTTCTTT
. TRBJ2-5 TRBV7-2 . CASSTAWVFRGQETQYF TGTGCCAGCAGCACCGCATGGGTTTTCAGGGGACAAGAGACCCAGTACTTC
few TRBJ2-3 TRBV3-1 . CASSPSSYRDTQYF TGTGCCAGCAGCCCCTCCTCCTACAGAGATACGCAGTATTTT
many TRBJ2-4 TRBV7-8 . CASSLPPWRRVKENIQYF TGTGCCAGCAGCTTACCCCCGTGGAGGCGAGTTAAGGAAAACATTCAGTACTTC
. TRBJ2-7 TRBV27 . CASSLSSGVLSYEQYF TGTGCCAGCAGTCTTTCCTCTGGAGTCCTCTCCTACGAGCAGTACTTC
few TRBJ1-1 TRBV29-1 . CSVAPTTLNTEAFF TGCAGCGTTGCTCCAACTACTCTGAACACTGAAGCTTTCTTT
many TRBJ2-7 TRBV3-1 . CASSQLSYEQYF TGTGCCAGCAGCCAGTTGTCCTACGAGCAGTACTTC
. TRBJ1-1 TRBV9 . CASTLNEVSEAFF TGTGCCAGCACACTCAACGAGGTTTCTGAAGCTTTCTTT
. TRBJ2-2 TRBV5-6 . CASSLVASTNTGELFF TGTGCCAGCAGCTTGGTAGCGTCTACGAACACCGGGGAGCTGTTTTTT
. TRBJ2-2 TRBV2 TRBD1 CASGFSLRTGGDTGELFF TGTGCCAGCGGGTTCTCGCTGAGGACAGGGGGCGACACCGGGGAGCTGTTTTTT
. TRBJ2-2 TRBV20-1 TRBD2 CSARDWREYTGELFF TGCAGTGCTAGAGATTGGCGGGAGTACACCGGGGAGCTGTTTTTT
. TRBJ2-7 TRBV11-2 . CASSLTPGRSYEQYF TGTGCCAGCAGCTTAACCCCGGGACGGAGCTACGAGCAGTACTTC
. TRBJ2-7 TRBV21-1 . CASSTRDRHYEQYF TGTGCCAGCAGCACCCGGGACAGGCACTACGAGCAGTACTTC
few TRBJ2-7 TRBV5-1 TRBD1 CASSSFPGQGDSEQYF TGCGCCAGCAGCTCTTTTCCGGGACAGGGGGATAGCGAGCAGTACTTC
. TRBJ2-5 TRBV7-2 . CASSLDMRKTQYF TGTGCCAGCAGCTTAGACATGAGGAAGACCCAGTACTTC
few TRBJ2-7 TRBV4-1 TRBD2 CASSQDWRGGYEQYF TGCGCCAGCAGCCAAGACTGGCGGGGGGGCTACGAGCAGTACTTC
few TRBJ1-6 TRBV20-1 TRBD1 CSAGQGYNSPLHF TGCAGTGCTGGACAGGGTTATAATTCACCCCTCCACTTT
few TRBJ2-3 TRBV3-1 . CASSQEGRYPDTQYF TGTGCCAGCAGCCAAGAGGGCAGATACCCAGATACGCAGTATTTT
few TRBJ2-1 TRBV30 TRBD2 CAWSTPSGYYNEQFF TGTGCCTGGAGCACGCCTAGCGGATACTACAATGAGCAGTTCTTC
. TRBJ1-6 TRBV6-5 TRBD1 CASRDRDNSPLHF TGTGCCAGCCGGGACAGGGATAATTCACCCCTCCACTTT
. TRBJ2-5 TRBV2 TRBD1 CASSLGQGVQETQYF TGTGCCAGCAGTTTAGGACAGGGGGTTCAAGAGACCCAGTACTTC